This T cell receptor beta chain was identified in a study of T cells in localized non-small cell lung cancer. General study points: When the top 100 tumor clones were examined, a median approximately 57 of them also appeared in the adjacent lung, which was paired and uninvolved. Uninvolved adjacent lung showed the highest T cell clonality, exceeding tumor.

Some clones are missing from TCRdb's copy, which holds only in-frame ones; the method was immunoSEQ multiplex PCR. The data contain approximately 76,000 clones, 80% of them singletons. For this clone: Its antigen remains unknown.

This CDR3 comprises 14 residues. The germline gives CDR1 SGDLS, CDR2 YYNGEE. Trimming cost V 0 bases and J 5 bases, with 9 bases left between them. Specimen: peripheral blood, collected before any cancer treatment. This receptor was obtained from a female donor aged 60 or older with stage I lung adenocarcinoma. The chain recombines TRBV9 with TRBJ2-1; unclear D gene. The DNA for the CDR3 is TGTGCCAGCAGCGTAGGACATGCTCACAATGAGCAGTTCTTC. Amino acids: CASSVGHAHNEQFF.